One sample yielded the 22 T cell receptor beta chains listed below, sequenced in a study of CD8+ T cells in alopecia areata. Extracted from the samples, RNA was reverse transcribed into cDNA to serve as the sequencing template. Sequencing was performed with immunoSEQ multiplex PCR; in TCRdb, only in-frame clones are kept and a portion is missing. The sample lists some 190,000 clones, 60% seen once, with 0.95% to 1.1% in the top ten. Treatment denoted: oral pan-JAK inhibitor, 5-10 mg twice daily. The sample was CD4+ T cells sorted from blood, taken at week 24, from a patient treated with tofacitinib. These receptors came from a human donor with alopecia areata.

This sequence joins TRBV7-8 and TRBJ2-1; TRBD2 matches at 13 bases. V dropped 5 bases and J dropped 4; count of bases not matched to a gene: 5. The CDR3 is 16 residues long. The germline gives CDR1 SGHVS, CDR2 FQNEAQ. The CDR3 protein is CASSTGLAGRYNEQFF. CDR3 sequence (DNA): TGTGCCAGCAGCACGGGACTAGCGGGGCGTTACAATGAGCAGTTCTTC.

This clone has only a few counts. V and J are TRBV30 and TRBJ2-3, with D perhaps matching TRBD2 (5 bases). The germline gives CDR1 GTSNPN, CDR2 SVGIG (reference sequence). V lost 0 bases and J 5 bases, leaving 12 bases between the germline ends. This CDR3 spans 14 amino acids. Here the CDR3 DNA reads TGTGCCTGGAGTGTACGGGCGGGTGGAGATACGCAGTATTTT. As protein: CAWSVRAGGDTQYF.

This clone was seen only a few times. This sequence joins TRBV2 and TRBJ1-5; D not resolved. V dropped 1 base and J dropped 6 bases, with 10 bases sitting between them. This CDR3 is built from 14 residues. In germline, CDR1 is SNHLY, CDR2 FYNNEI. The CDR3 sequence: CASSEEGLGQPQHF. The DNA of the CDR3 is TGTGCCAGCAGTGAAGAGGGTCTGGGTCAGCCCCAGCATTTT.

This clone was observed a single time. The chain links TRBV25-1 to TRBJ1-4, with D unresolved. The CDR3 covers 13 residues. Germline CDR1 and CDR2: MGHDK and SYGVNS. The V end was cut by 4 bases, the J end by 4 bases, with 7 bases between. Written as DNA, the CDR3 is TGTGCCAGCAGTGGCTGGGGTAATGAAAAACTGTTTTTT. Translating gives CASSGWGNEKLFF.

This chain joins TRBV29-1 and TRBJ1-1, with D hard to call. CDR3 length: 12 amino acids. Germline V gene sequence: CDR1 SQVTM, CDR2 ANQGSEA. V shed 4 bases and J shed 0 bases, with 6 bases lying between them. Here the CDR3 reads CSVAHLNTEAFF. DNA for the CDR3: TGCAGCGTTGCACATTTGAACACTGAAGCTTTCTTT.

This clone has more than one count but fewer than ten. The CDR3 region has the DNA TGTGCCAGCAGCTTACCAAACTCCTATGGCTACACCTTC. Protein product: CASSLPNSYGYTF. This sequence joins TRBV7-2 and TRBJ1-2, with D unresolved. Germline CDR1 and CDR2: SGHTA and FQGNSA. The CDR3 totals 13 residues. V dropped 2 bases and J dropped 4 bases, with 8 bases sitting between them.

The count of this clone is one. This sequence joins TRBV29-1 and TRBJ1-1; tentatively, D is TRBD1 (5 bases). Trimming took 4 bases from V and 0 from J, leaving 15 bases between them. This CDR3 spans 15 amino acids. CDR1 and CDR2 from the germline V gene are SQVTM and ANQGSEA. The CDR3, as DNA: TGCAGCGTTGGTTTTAGACAGCTAATGAACACTGAAGCTTTCTTT. It yields the protein CSVGFRQLMNTEAFF. Full variable domain (missing parts from reference TRBV29-1 and TRBJ1-1): SAVISQKPSRDICQRGTSLTIQCQVDSQVTMMFWYRQQPGQSLTLIATANQGSEATYESGFVIDKFPISRPNLTFSTLTVSNMSPEDSSIYLCSVGFRQLMNTEAFFGQGTRLTVV.

The gene calls are TRBV5-6 and TRBJ2-2, with TRBD2 as a possible D gene (5 bases). The CDR3 is made up of 17 amino acids. Per the germline V gene, CDR1 is SGHDT and CDR2 is YYEEEE. Trimming removed 4 bases at V and 6 bases at J, with 22 bases between. CDR3 nucleotides: TGTGCCAGCAGCCCCCCCGCTGGACGGGGTGTTGCCGGGGAGCTGTTTTTT. Its protein product is CASSPPAGRGVAGELFF.

The chain combines TRBV7-9 with TRBJ1-2; TRBD1 is a possible D gene (5 bases). V was pared by 6 bases and J by 4 bases, with 18 bases between. Germline assignment: CDR1 SEHNR and CDR2 FQNEAQ (reference sequence). The length of the CDR3 is 15 residues. The CDR3 is CASRAWGLDAYGYTF. The CDR3 DNA reads TGTGCCAGCAGGGCCTGGGGGTTAGATGCCTATGGCTACACCTTC.

This clone was counted only a few times. This sequence joins TRBV6-6 and TRBJ1-4; 7 nucleotides agree with TRBD1. Losses at the gene ends were 5 bases for V and 8 bases for J; bases not matched to a gene: 8. The CDR3 length is 14 residues. CDR1 and CDR2 from the germline V gene are MNHNY and SVGAGI (reference sequence). This CDR3 is CASSGQTGPEKLFF. CDR3 nucleotides: TGTGCCAGCAGTGGACAGACAGGGCCCGAAAAACTGTTTTTT.

In the case of this clone: Other nucleotide sequences in the sample specify the same CDR3. This chain connects TRBV29-1 to TRBJ2-7; D might be TRBD1 (5 bases). Trimming removed 4 bases from V and 2 bases from J, with 12 bases in between. This CDR3 spans 13 amino acids. Germline V CDR1 and CDR2: SQVTM, ANQGSEA. The CDR3 loop is CSVGGRATYEQYF. The DNA for the CDR3 is TGCAGCGTTGGCGGCAGGGCCACCTACGAGCAGTACTTC.

This chain connects TRBV7-6 to TRBJ1-3, with 10 bases aligning to TRBD1. V was clipped by 2 bases and J by 0 bases; unmatched bases: 10. The CDR3 is made up of 19 amino acids. In germline, CDR1 is SGHVS, CDR2 FNYEAQ. The CDR3 region has the DNA TGTGCCAGCAGCTTATCATCGGGACAGGGGCTTTCCTCTGGAAACACCATATATTTT. Its translation is CASSLSSGQGLSSGNTIYF. The complete variable domain, with remaining parts taken from reference TRBV7-6 and TRBJ1-3, reads GAGVSQSPRYKVTKRGQDVALRCDPISGHVSLYWYRQALGQGPEFLTYFNYEAQQDKSGLPNDRFSAERPEGSISTLTIQRTEQRDSAMYRCASSLSSGQGLSSGNTIYFGEGSWLTVV.

This clone was observed a handful of times. The rearrangement uses TRBV23-1 and TRBJ1-2; the match to TRBD1 covers 8 bases. TRBV23-1 is an open reading frame, and its role is uncertain. The trim removed 3 bases at V and 7 bases at J, leaving 7 bases unmatched. The CDR3 is made up of 14 amino acids. As DNA, the CDR3 is TGCGCCAGCAGTCAGCGGACAGGGACGCGTGGCTACACCTTC. Its translation: CASSQRTGTRGYTF.

The V call is TRBV29-1, the J call TRBJ1-1; the D is unclear. CDR3 length equals 13 residues. V was cut by 2 bases and J by 11 bases, with 18 bases left in between. Per germline, CDR1 SQVTM and CDR2 ANQGSEA. The CDR3 region has the DNA TGCAGCGTTGAAAGCCCATTAGCGGTTATCGCTTTCTTT. It specifies CSVESPLAVIAFF.

The genes are TRBV30 and TRBJ2-3; TRBD2 matches 9 bases. The CDR3 contains 13 residues. V shed 6 bases and J 6 bases; nucleotides not matched to a gene: 7. Germline V gene data show CDR1 as GTSNPN and CDR2 as SVGIG (reference sequence). The CDR3 sequence is CACVAGAGDTQYF. For the CDR3, the DNA is TGTGCCTGTGTAGCGGGGGCGGGTGATACGCAGTATTTT.

This sequence joins TRBV7-2 and TRBJ2-3; TRBD1 is a possible D gene (5 bases). The ends were cut back, 3 bases at V and 5 bases at J, with 12 bases in the middle. CDR3 length equals 14 residues. Germline lookup yields CDR1 SGHTA and CDR2 FQGNSA. The CDR3 region has the DNA TGTGCCAGCAGCTTTCCAGGGCCAGGAGATACGCAGTATTTT. This codes for CASSFPGPGDTQYF.

The chain recombines TRBV30 with TRBJ1-2, with TRBD1 matching over 11 bases. The junction had 9 bases not matched to a gene; V was cut back by 2 bases and J by 4 bases. This CDR3 contains 16 residues. CDR1 is GTSNPN, CDR2 SVGIG, per germline (reference sequence). CDR3 in amino acids: CAWSLTGTGGTYGYTF. CDR3 bases: TGTGCCTGGAGTCTTACCGGGACAGGGGGAACCTATGGCTACACCTTC.

This sequence joins TRBV29-1 and TRBJ2-2, with 7 bases lining up with TRBD2. Germline-derived CDR1 and CDR2 are SQVTM and ANQGSEA. Losses at the gene ends were 2 bases for V and 8 bases for J; bases not matched to a gene: 5. The CDR3 contains 13 residues. CDR3 sequence: CSVESGAAGELFF. CDR3 DNA sequence: TGCAGCGTTGAAAGCGGGGCGGCTGGGGAGCTGTTTTTT.

V is TRBV5-5 and J is TRBJ1-1, with no clear D. CDR1 is SGHKS, CDR2 YYEKEE, per germline (reference sequence). The CDR3 runs 15 residues. Trimming removed 5 bases at V and 1 base at J, with 15 bases between. CDR3 in DNA: TGTGCCAGCAGTAACGAGTGGCATAAGAACACTGAAGCTTTCTTT. Translated, it gives CASSNEWHKNTEAFF.

This clone was seen only a few times. This chain connects TRBV29-1 to TRBJ2-3; TRBD1 might be the D (5 bases). In germline, CDR1 is SQVTM, CDR2 ANQGSEA. Deletions cut 7 bases from V and 5 bases from J, with 10 bases between. The CDR3 spans 11 residues. The CDR3 region has the DNA TGCAGCGGGGTCGACAGAGATACGCAGTATTTT. Protein: CSGVDRDTQYF.

This clone has just a few counts. In DNA form, the CDR3 reads TGCGCCAGCAGCCAAGAATCTAGCGGGGTGAGGGATACGCAGTATTTT. Translation: CASSQESSGVRDTQYF. The V call is TRBV4-1, the J call TRBJ2-3; 9 positions match TRBD2. Germline V gene sequence: CDR1 MGHRA, CDR2 YSYEKL. Trimming at V came to 0 bases and at J to 6 bases, leaving 7 bases not matched to a gene. This CDR3 is built from 16 residues.

The V gene is TRBV6-1, the J gene TRBJ2-1; D gene unclear. Trimming took 8 bases from V and 5 from J, leaving 7 bases between them. CDR1 is MNHNS and CDR2 is SASEGT in the germline V gene. The CDR3 is made up of 11 amino acids. The CDR3 sequence is CASRQNNEQFF. CDR3 nucleotide sequence: TGTGCCAGCCGGCAGAACAATGAGCAGTTCTTC.